A selection of T cell receptor beta chains follows, all from one sample in a study of regulatory T cells in long-lasting Graves disease. TCRdb analysed the multiplex PCR reads with MiXCR anew, one entry per CDR3 protein. The sample records some 560,000 distinct CDR3 sequences, roughly 15% being singletons. These data were also filed under a second study, of T cells in Graves' hyperthyroidism and ophthalmopathy.

This specimen consisted of peripheral blood mononuclear cells (PBMCs), obtained at new diagnosis, from a patient treated with antithyroid drugs. These receptors were taken from a woman aged 35 to 60 with Graves disease. The CDR3 runs from the conserved cysteine through the conserved F or W. Fields, in order: clone size, J gene, D gene, V gene, CDR3 protein, CDR3 DNA. The D gene is left open where the match is weak. Where a row states a size, it is once, few, many or the class of an expanded clone; other rows omit it.

clone_size: many
j_call: TRBJ2-1
d_call: NA
v_call: TRBV6-5
cdr3_aa: CASSYGGFGSSNEQFF
cdr3_nt: TGTGCCAGCAGTTACGGTGGGTTTGGGTCGTCCAATGAGCAGTTCTTC

clone_size: few
j_call: TRBJ2-2
d_call: TRBD1
v_call: TRBV24-1
cdr3_aa: CATSDAGGSYTGELFF
cdr3_nt: TGTGCCACCAGTGATGCAGGGGGCTCGTACACCGGGGAGCTGTTTTTT

clone_size: NA
j_call: TRBJ1-6
d_call: TRBD1
v_call: TRBV7-9
cdr3_aa: CASSAGTGVTSPLHF
cdr3_nt: TGTGCCAGCAGCGCCGGGACAGGGGTAACTTCACCCCTCCACTTT

clone_size: once
j_call: TRBJ1-3
d_call: NA
v_call: TRBV12-3/TRBV12-4
cdr3_aa: CASSTAGSSGNTIYF
cdr3_nt: TGTGCCAGCAGCACCGCAGGAAGCTCTGGAAACACCATATATTTT

clone_size: few
j_call: TRBJ1-1
d_call: TRBD1
v_call: TRBV20-1
cdr3_aa: CSARVGGQGWTEAFF
cdr3_nt: TGCAGTGCTAGAGTTGGGGGACAGGGGTGGACTGAAGCTTTCTTT

clone_size: NA
j_call: TRBJ1-2
d_call: TRBD1
v_call: TRBV15
cdr3_aa: CATSSHTGVYGYTF
cdr3_nt: TGTGCCACCAGCTCACATACAGGGGTCTATGGCTACACCTTC

clone_size: NA
j_call: TRBJ1-6
d_call: NA
v_call: TRBV20-1
cdr3_aa: CSARTVQGGYNSPLHF
cdr3_nt: TGCAGTGCTAGAACTGTCCAAGGGGGCTATAATTCACCCCTCCACTTT

clone_size: many
j_call: TRBJ1-1
d_call: NA
v_call: TRBV3-1
cdr3_aa: CASSQGTTNTEAFF
cdr3_nt: TGTGCCAGCAGCCAAGGGACAACGAACACTGAAGCTTTCTTT

clone_size: NA
j_call: TRBJ1-6
d_call: TRBD1
v_call: TRBV20-1
cdr3_aa: CSARDRRQGDSPLHF
cdr3_nt: TGCAGTGCTAGAGATCGAAGGCAGGGGGATTCACCCCTCCACTTT

clone_size: NA
j_call: TRBJ2-1
d_call: NA
v_call: TRBV19
cdr3_aa: CASSMGVVGEQFF
cdr3_nt: TGTGCCAGTAGTATGGGGGTAGTGGGTGAGCAGTTCTTC

clone_size: few
j_call: TRBJ2-2
d_call: TRBD1
v_call: TRBV5-1
cdr3_aa: CASRLIFRGRDTGELFF
cdr3_nt: TGCGCCAGCAGGCTTATTTTCAGGGGGCGCGACACCGGGGAGCTGTTTTTT

clone_size: NA
j_call: TRBJ1-3
d_call: NA
v_call: TRBV18
cdr3_aa: CASSPKVTQDSGNTIYF
cdr3_nt: TGTGCCAGCTCACCTAAAGTGACACAGGACTCTGGAAACACCATATATTTT

clone_size: many
j_call: TRBJ2-3
d_call: NA
v_call: TRBV3-1
cdr3_aa: CASSQEYTQYF
cdr3_nt: TGTGCCAGCAGCCAAGAGTATACGCAGTATTTT

clone_size: few
j_call: TRBJ2-2
d_call: NA
v_call: TRBV12-3/TRBV12-4
cdr3_aa: CASSLGPTPNTGELFF
cdr3_nt: TGTGCCAGCAGTTTAGGGCCCACACCGAACACCGGGGAGCTGTTTTTT

clone_size: NA
j_call: TRBJ1-6
d_call: NA
v_call: TRBV19
cdr3_aa: CASSINSYNSPLHF
cdr3_nt: TGTGCCAGTAGTATCAACTCCTATAATTCACCCCTCCACTTT

clone_size: NA
j_call: TRBJ2-5
d_call: NA
v_call: TRBV7-6
cdr3_aa: CASSHVEGRETQYF
cdr3_nt: TGTGCCAGCAGCCACGTGGAGGGTCGGGAGACCCAGTACTTC

clone_size: once
j_call: TRBJ1-5
d_call: NA
v_call: TRBV12-3/TRBV12-4
cdr3_aa: CASSLTDLLYSDQPQHF
cdr3_nt: TGTGCCAGCAGCCTGACAGATCTTCTTTATAGTGATCAGCCCCAGCATTTT

clone_size: many
j_call: TRBJ1-2
d_call: NA
v_call: TRBV6-1
cdr3_aa: CASSEYRDYGYTF
cdr3_nt: TGTGCCAGCAGTGAATATCGAGACTATGGCTACACCTTC

clone_size: many
j_call: TRBJ2-1
d_call: NA
v_call: TRBV28
cdr3_aa: CATQGTPKDEQFF
cdr3_nt: TGTGCCACCCAAGGGACTCCAAAGGATGAGCAGTTCTTC

clone_size: NA
j_call: TRBJ2-1
d_call: NA
v_call: TRBV10-3
cdr3_aa: CAISETEGNEQFF
cdr3_nt: TGTGCCATCAGTGAAACGGAAGGGAATGAGCAGTTCTTC

clone_size: many
j_call: TRBJ2-7
d_call: NA
v_call: TRBV6-1
cdr3_aa: CASSQVPQGHSYEQYF
cdr3_nt: TGTGCCAGCAGTCAGGTCCCCCAGGGGCATTCCTACGAGCAGTACTTC

clone_size: NA
j_call: TRBJ2-2
d_call: NA
v_call: TRBV7-2
cdr3_aa: CASSLNWSAGELFF
cdr3_nt: TGTGCCAGCAGCTTGAACTGGTCGGCCGGGGAGCTGTTTTTT

clone_size: many
j_call: TRBJ1-2
d_call: TRBD1
v_call: TRBV12-3/TRBV12-4
cdr3_aa: CASSIPGGNGYTF
cdr3_nt: TGTGCCAGCAGTATACCAGGGGGCAATGGCTACACCTTC

clone_size: NA
j_call: TRBJ1-4
d_call: NA
v_call: TRBV6-2/TRBV6-3
cdr3_aa: CASSYEGFEKLFF
cdr3_nt: TGTGCCAGCAGTTACGAGGGTTTTGAAAAACTGTTTTTT

clone_size: few
j_call: TRBJ2-5
d_call: TRBD2
v_call: TRBV9
cdr3_aa: CASSSGTSGGLQETQYF
cdr3_nt: TGTGCCAGCAGCTCTGGGACTAGCGGGGGACTCCAAGAGACCCAGTACTTC

clone_size: many
j_call: TRBJ1-2
d_call: NA
v_call: TRBV28
cdr3_aa: CASSFRGTPYGGYTF
cdr3_nt: TGTGCCAGCAGTTTTAGGGGTACCCCCTATGGGGGCTACACCTTC

clone_size: many
j_call: TRBJ1-2
d_call: NA
v_call: TRBV7-9
cdr3_aa: CASSPRSYGYTF
cdr3_nt: TGTGCCAGCAGCCCACGGAGCTATGGCTACACCTTC

clone_size: NA
j_call: TRBJ1-1
d_call: NA
v_call: TRBV4-1
cdr3_aa: CASSQEEGFTEAFF
cdr3_nt: TGCGCCAGCAGCCAAGAGGAGGGGTTCACTGAAGCTTTCTTT

clone_size: many
j_call: TRBJ2-5
d_call: TRBD2
v_call: TRBV2
cdr3_aa: CASKLAGYQETQYF
cdr3_nt: TGTGCCAGCAAACTAGCGGGGTACCAAGAGACCCAGTACTTC

clone_size: many
j_call: TRBJ2-7
d_call: NA
v_call: TRBV20-1
cdr3_aa: CSAAPEQYF
cdr3_nt: TGCAGTGCTGCTCCCGAGCAGTACTTC

clone_size: many
j_call: TRBJ2-4
d_call: TRBD2
v_call: TRBV5-1
cdr3_aa: CASSPGGSGNIQYF
cdr3_nt: TGCGCCAGCAGCCCCGGGGGGAGTGGGAACATTCAGTACTTC

clone_size: NA
j_call: TRBJ2-5
d_call: NA
v_call: TRBV20-1
cdr3_aa: CSARGPGLTQETQYF
cdr3_nt: TGCAGTGCTAGAGGTCCGGGGTTAACCCAAGAGACCCAGTACTTC

clone_size: NA
j_call: TRBJ2-1
d_call: NA
v_call: TRBV6-2/TRBV6-3
cdr3_aa: CASSSPSTRPNGEQFF
cdr3_nt: TGTGCCAGCAGTTCCCCCTCTACCCGGCCCAATGGGGAGCAGTTCTTC

clone_size: many
j_call: TRBJ1-2
d_call: NA
v_call: TRBV20-1
cdr3_aa: CSATNRASYGYTF
cdr3_nt: TGCAGTGCTACCAACAGGGCTAGCTATGGCTACACCTTC

clone_size: many
j_call: TRBJ2-1
d_call: NA
v_call: TRBV14
cdr3_aa: CASSLLGPHEQFF
cdr3_nt: TGTGCCAGCAGCCTACTTGGCCCCCATGAGCAGTTCTTC

clone_size: many
j_call: TRBJ2-7
d_call: NA
v_call: TRBV27
cdr3_aa: CASSYAESSYEQYF
cdr3_nt: TGTGCCAGCAGTTATGCGGAGAGCTCCTACGAGCAGTACTTC

clone_size: NA
j_call: TRBJ2-7
d_call: NA
v_call: TRBV28
cdr3_aa: CASRGGGLGEQYF
cdr3_nt: TGTGCCAGCAGGGGGGGCGGCCTGGGAGAGCAGTACTTC

clone_size: NA
j_call: TRBJ2-2
d_call: NA
v_call: TRBV7-2
cdr3_aa: CASSKTGAGELFF
cdr3_nt: TGTGCCAGCAGCAAAACAGGAGCCGGGGAGCTGTTTTTT

clone_size: many
j_call: TRBJ1-1
d_call: NA
v_call: TRBV20-1
cdr3_aa: CSAPIAGGTEAFF
cdr3_nt: TGCAGTGCCCCGATAGCGGGTGGTACTGAAGCTTTCTTT

clone_size: few
j_call: TRBJ2-4
d_call: NA
v_call: TRBV29-1
cdr3_aa: CSVVAAVENIQYF
cdr3_nt: TGCAGCGTTGTGGCCGCGGTGGAAAACATTCAGTACTTC

clone_size: few
j_call: TRBJ1-2
d_call: NA
v_call: TRBV5-1
cdr3_aa: CASSLAEGLSGYTF
cdr3_nt: TGCGCCAGCAGCTTGGCAGAAGGCCTTTCAGGCTACACCTTC

clone_size: many
j_call: TRBJ2-7
d_call: TRBD1
v_call: TRBV28
cdr3_aa: CASRGGGQGHEQYF
cdr3_nt: TGTGCCAGCAGAGGGGGGGGACAGGGCCACGAGCAGTACTTC

clone_size: NA
j_call: TRBJ1-1
d_call: TRBD1
v_call: TRBV18
cdr3_aa: CASSGGTDMNKPMNTEAFF
cdr3_nt: TGTGCCAGCTCAGGCGGGACAGACATGAATAAACCCATGAACACTGAAGCTTTCTTT

clone_size: NA
j_call: TRBJ2-7
d_call: NA
v_call: TRBV20-1
cdr3_aa: CSARHRGPDYVQYF
cdr3_nt: TGCAGTGCTAGGCACCGAGGGCCGGACTACGTGCAGTACTTC

clone_size: NA
j_call: TRBJ1-1
d_call: NA
v_call: TRBV5-4
cdr3_aa: CASSLKGVAEAFF
cdr3_nt: TGTGCCAGCAGCTTGAAGGGTGTTGCTGAAGCTTTCTTT

clone_size: NA
j_call: TRBJ1-2
d_call: NA
v_call: TRBV7-2
cdr3_aa: CASSRRDTETYGYTF
cdr3_nt: TGTGCCAGCAGCCGACGGGACACGGAGACCTATGGCTACACCTTC

clone_size: many
j_call: TRBJ2-5
d_call: TRBD2
v_call: TRBV20-1
cdr3_aa: CSARDAAGGQGTQYF
cdr3_nt: TGCAGTGCTAGAGATGCAGCGGGGGGCCAGGGGACCCAGTACTTC

clone_size: NA
j_call: TRBJ2-7
d_call: TRBD2
v_call: TRBV7-2
cdr3_aa: CASSLGWTSGNTYEQYF
cdr3_nt: TGTGCCAGCAGCTTAGGCTGGACTAGCGGGAACACCTACGAGCAGTACTTC

clone_size: NA
j_call: TRBJ2-3
d_call: TRBD2
v_call: TRBV5-4
cdr3_aa: CASSLLLTSSTDTQYF
cdr3_nt: TGTGCCAGCAGCTTGCTATTGACTAGCAGCACAGATACGCAGTATTTT

clone_size: many
j_call: TRBJ2-3
d_call: TRBD2
v_call: TRBV5-1
cdr3_aa: CASRGGGSAQYF
cdr3_nt: TGCGCCAGCAGGGGGGGGGGGTCAGCGCAGTATTTT

clone_size: many
j_call: TRBJ1-1
d_call: NA
v_call: TRBV3-1
cdr3_aa: CASSEGRRNTEAFF
cdr3_nt: TGTGCCAGCAGCGAGGGACGCCGGAACACTGAAGCTTTCTTT

clone_size: many
j_call: TRBJ1-4
d_call: NA
v_call: TRBV11-2
cdr3_aa: CASSKRSTNEKLFF
cdr3_nt: TGTGCCAGCAGCAAACGATCAACTAATGAAAAACTGTTTTTT

clone_size: few
j_call: TRBJ2-1
d_call: NA
v_call: TRBV4-1
cdr3_aa: CATAGRGEGGRNEQFF
cdr3_nt: TGCGCCACCGCCGGCCGTGGGGAGGGGGGCCGGAATGAGCAGTTCTTC

clone_size: NA
j_call: TRBJ2-5
d_call: NA
v_call: TRBV12-3/TRBV12-4
cdr3_aa: CASSRPLGDHQETQYF
cdr3_nt: TGTGCCAGCAGTCGCCCCCTAGGGGATCACCAAGAGACCCAGTACTTC

clone_size: many
j_call: TRBJ1-1
d_call: NA
v_call: TRBV11-3
cdr3_aa: CASSLVGEAEAFF
cdr3_nt: TGTGCCAGCAGCTTGGTGGGGGAGGCGGAAGCTTTCTTT

clone_size: few
j_call: TRBJ1-2
d_call: NA
v_call: TRBV28
cdr3_aa: CASSLPTDNYSYTF
cdr3_nt: TGTGCCAGCAGTCTCCCGACAGATAACTATAGCTACACCTTC